This T cell receptor (beta chain) was observed in a study of cytomegalovirus exposure and HLA in healthy donors. Trimming cost V 0 bases and J 5 bases, with 7 bases left between them. Germline values: CDR1 SGHTA, CDR2 FQGTGA. The CDR3 is 13 residues long. A multiplex PCR was run with 60 Vbeta primers and 13 Jbeta primers. Assay: immunoSEQ multiplex PCR; the TCRdb copy retains only in-frame clones and omits some. The table records about 190,000 clones, 79% of them present only once. Sequenced: PBMCs. This clonotype originated in a young woman in good health and CMV-seronegative. V is TRBV7-3 and J is TRBJ2-5; D not resolved. The CDR3 nucleotides are TGTGCCAGCAGCTTAACGGGTAGCGAGACCCAGTACTTC. It codes for CASSLTGSETQYF.